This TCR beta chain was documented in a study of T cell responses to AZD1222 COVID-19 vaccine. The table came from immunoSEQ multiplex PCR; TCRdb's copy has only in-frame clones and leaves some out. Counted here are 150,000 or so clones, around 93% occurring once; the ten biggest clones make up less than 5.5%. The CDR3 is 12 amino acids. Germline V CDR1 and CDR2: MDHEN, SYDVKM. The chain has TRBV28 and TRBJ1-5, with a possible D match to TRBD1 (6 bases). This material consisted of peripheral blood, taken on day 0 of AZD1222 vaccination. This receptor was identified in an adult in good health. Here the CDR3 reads CSGGGPGTPQHF. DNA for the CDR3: TGTTCCGGTGGGGGGCCAGGGACGCCCCAGCATTTT.